This T cell receptor beta chain was sequenced in a study of early stage breast cancer tumors. The assay was immunoSEQ multiplex PCR, and TCRdb's table has in-frame clones only and misses some. The repertoire holds about 51,000 clones, with approximately 78% as singletons. This CDR3 region has 14 residues. CDR1 is SSHAT and CDR2 is FNYEAQ in the germline V gene (reference sequence). On this clone itself: One end of the junction varies from germline; a read error may be responsible.

This rearrangement joins TRBV7-7 to TRBJ2-7, with D perhaps matching TRBD2 (7 bases). This clonotype was sampled from a person aged 40-50 years with breast cancer. The sequenced sample consisted of blood. The CDR3 nucleotides are TGTGCTAGCAGCCCCGGGGGGCGGGCGGGCGAGCAGTACTTC. Protein product: CASSPGGRAGEQYF.